A selection of T cell receptor beta chains follows, all from one sample in a study of blood T cell repertoires in COVID-19. TCRdb's table, derived via immunoSEQ multiplex PCR, lists solely in-frame clones and lacks some. The sample lists about 150,000 clones, about four fifths occurring once. The sequencing sample was made of peripheral blood. All receptors derive from an older woman with COVID-19, enrolled during active disease. CDR3s include the opening cysteine and the closing phenylalanine or tryptophan. The D gene is left open where the match is weak. For some rows the clone size is stated as once, few or many, or as a class when expanded; others skip it.

TRBV29-1	NA	10	TRBJ2-1	once	CSAGDTEQFF	TGCAGCGCGGGGGACACTGAGCAGTTCTTC
TRBV19	NA	14	TRBJ1-5	NA	CAISDGLQVQPQHF	TGTGCCATTTCGGACGGCCTACAGGTTCAGCCCCAGCATTTT
TRBV2	TRBD1	15	TRBJ1-6	once	CASRDLDRAYSPLHF	TGTGCCAGCAGAGATTTGGACAGGGCTTATTCACCCCTCCACTTT
TRBV5-3	TRBD2	15	TRBJ2-3	NA	CARSPGLAGGHTQYF	TGTGCCAGAAGCCCTGGACTAGCGGGGGGACATACGCAGTATTTT
TRBV7-2	NA	15	TRBJ1-4	once	CASSLNQGLNEKLFF	TGTGCCAGCAGCTTAAACCAGGGCCTAAATGAAAAACTGTTTTTT
TRBV6-1	NA	13	TRBJ2-7	NA	CASSEGYSYEQYF	TGTGCCAGCAGTGAAGGTTACTCCTACGAGCAGTACTTC
TRBV6-5	NA	14	TRBJ1-5	NA	CASSFTLEGGPQHF	TGTGCCAGCAGTTTTACACTAGAAGGAGGGCCCCAGCATTTT
TRBV5-1	NA	14	TRBJ2-7	NA	CASSLGAEAYEQYF	TGCGCCAGCAGCTTGGGGGCGGAGGCCTACGAGCAGTACTTC
TRBV6-5	TRBD2	14	TRBJ2-1	NA	CASSSLAGAGEQFF	TGTGCCAGCAGTAGCCTAGCGGGAGCGGGGGAGCAGTTCTTC
TRBV5-4	TRBD1	15	TRBJ2-3	NA	CASSSQQGAVDTQYF	TGTGCCAGCAGCTCCCAGCAGGGGGCGGTGGATACGCAGTATTTT
TRBV9	TRBD1	18	TRBJ2-6	NA	CASSSRTGGVSGANVLTF	TGTGCCAGCAGCTCCCGGACAGGGGGCGTCTCTGGGGCCAACGTCCTGACTTTC
TRBV6-5	NA	15	TRBJ1-1	NA	CASSYSRGGGTEAFF	TGTGCCAGCAGTTACTCGAGAGGGGGGGGCACTGAAGCTTTCTTT
TRBV6-1	NA	17	TRBJ2-6	NA	CASSEADSFSGANVLTF	TGTGCCAGCAGTGAAGCCGACAGCTTCTCTGGGGCCAACGTCCTGACTTTC
TRBV6-1	TRBD1	13	TRBJ1-1	NA	CASSEGGGFGAFF	TGTGCCAGCAGTGAAGGAGGGGGCTTTGGAGCTTTCTTT
TRBV28	TRBD1	15	TRBJ1-2	NA	CASRRPGQGHYGYTF	TGTGCCAGCAGGCGCCCGGGACAGGGCCACTATGGCTACACCTTC
TRBV27	TRBD1	17	TRBJ2-7	NA	CASRKRGTGSAVYEQYF	TGTGCCAGCAGAAAAAGAGGGACAGGGAGTGCGGTCTACGAGCAGTACTTC
TRBV10-3	TRBD1	11	TRBJ2-1	NA	CAISTGAEQFF	TGTGCCATCAGCACAGGGGCAGAGCAGTTCTTC
TRBV7-8	NA	17	TRBJ1-5	NA	CASSLRRAAGLNQPQHF	TGTGCCAGCAGCTTAAGACGCGCGGCAGGGCTCAATCAGCCCCAGCATTTT
TRBV5-5	NA	13	TRBJ2-2	NA	CASSWDFAGELFF	TGTGCCAGCAGCTGGGACTTTGCCGGGGAGCTGTTTTTT
TRBV11-2	NA	13	TRBJ1-3	NA	CASSLDRVNTIYF	TGTGCCAGCAGCTTAGATCGAGTAAACACCATATATTTT
TRBV3-1/TRBV3-2	TRBD1	14	TRBJ1-1	few	CASKTLPGTAEAFF	TGTGCCAGCAAAACATTACCGGGGACAGCTGAAGCTTTCTTT
TRBV7-3	NA	14	TRBJ2-3	NA	CASSLSLSADTQYF	TGTGCCAGCAGCTTAAGTCTCAGTGCAGATACGCAGTATTTT
TRBV5-4	TRBD2	16	TRBJ2-3	NA	CASSLRAGGTTDTQYF	TGTGCCAGCAGCTTGAGGGCGGGGGGCACCACAGATACGCAGTATTTT
TRBV5-4	TRBD2	18	TRBJ2-2	few	CASSPGLAGGSGAGELFF	TGTGCCAGCAGCCCGGGACTAGCGGGGGGGTCGGGTGCCGGGGAGCTGTTTTTT
TRBV5-1	TRBD2	16	TRBJ2-3	NA	CASSAIAGAFTDTQYF	TGCGCCAGCAGCGCCATAGCGGGGGCCTTCACAGATACGCAGTATTTT
TRBV5-1	NA	13	TRBJ1-4	NA	CASRDGINEKLFF	TGCGCCAGCAGGGACGGGATCAATGAAAAACTGTTTTTT
TRBV7-8	NA	14	TRBJ2-7	NA	CASSSRTELYEQYF	TGTGCCAGCAGCTCAAGGACTGAGCTTTATGAGCAGTACTTC
TRBV10-2	NA	14	TRBJ2-5	NA	CASRGSGERETQYF	TGCGCCAGCAGGGGGTCAGGGGAGAGGGAGACCCAGTACTTC
TRBV19	TRBD1	15	TRBJ2-7	NA	CASSDQGQGAYEQYF	TGTGCCAGTAGTGACCAGGGACAGGGGGCCTACGAGCAGTACTTC
TRBV6-5	NA	16	TRBJ1-2	NA	CASSYSSGSSNYGYTF	TGTGCCAGCAGTTACTCGAGCGGGAGTTCTAACTATGGCTACACCTTC
TRBV7-9	TRBD2	15	TRBJ2-7	NA	CASSYSGGRTYEQYF	TGTGCCAGCAGCTATAGCGGGGGCAGAACCTACGAGCAGTACTTC
TRBV30	NA	14	TRBJ1-2	NA	CAWSTGSNDYGYTF	TGTGCCTGGAGTACAGGGAGTAATGACTATGGCTACACCTTC
TRBV3-1/TRBV3-2	NA	11	TRBJ1-2	NA	CASSRRGGYTF	TGTGCCAGCAGCCGTCGGGGTGGCTACACCTTC
TRBV27	NA	13	TRBJ2-5	NA	CASSLDRFGTQYF	TGTGCCAGCAGTTTAGACAGGTTTGGGACCCAGTACTTC
TRBV5-4	TRBD1	16	TRBJ1-1	NA	CASSLGHSGGLTEAFF	TGTGCCAGCAGCTTGGGCCACTCAGGGGGCTTGACTGAAGCTTTCTTT
TRBV19	TRBD1	14	TRBJ2-5	NA	CASRRQGGQETQYF	TGTGCCAGTAGAAGACAGGGGGGACAAGAGACCCAGTACTTC
TRBV5-1	TRBD2	14	TRBJ2-5	NA	CASRGTSLLETQYF	TGCGCCAGCAGAGGGACTAGCCTTTTGGAGACCCAGTACTTC
TRBV10-3	NA	14	TRBJ1-2	few	CAISEPSREGGYTF	TGTGCCATCAGTGAGCCCTCCAGGGAGGGGGGCTACACCTTC
TRBV20-1	NA	15	TRBJ1-1	NA	CSASSQGKGNTEAFF	TGCAGTGCTAGTTCTCAGGGCAAAGGGAACACTGAAGCTTTCTTT
TRBV6-5	TRBD1	13	TRBJ1-1	few	CASVGQGNTEAFF	TGTGCCAGCGTAGGACAGGGGAACACTGAAGCTTTCTTT
TRBV4-3	NA	16	TRBJ2-7	NA	CASSQDSGKNGYEQYF	TGCGCCAGCAGCCAAGATTCCGGGAAAAATGGGTACGAGCAGTACTTC
TRBV7-3	NA	15	TRBJ2-2	NA	CASSLTRTNTGELFF	TGTGCCAGCAGCTTAACTCGGACAAACACCGGGGAGCTGTTTTTT
TRBV9	TRBD2	16	TRBJ2-2	NA	CASSGGLAGNTGELFF	TGTGCCAGCAGCGGCGGACTAGCGGGTAACACCGGGGAGCTGTTTTTT
TRBV7-3	TRBD1	15	TRBJ2-1	once	CASSRLGGSRDEQFF	TGTGCCAGCAGTCGCCTAGGGGGCAGTAGGGATGAGCAGTTCTTC
TRBV5-4	NA	17	TRBJ1-2	NA	CASSSGSVRGGNYGYTF	TGTGCCAGCAGCTCTGGTTCGGTCAGGGGAGGGAATTATGGCTACACCTTC
TRBV20-1	NA	16	TRBJ2-3	NA	CSASQGEGVYTDTQYF	TGCAGTGCCAGTCAAGGGGAGGGGGTGTACACAGATACGCAGTATTTT
TRBV4-2	NA	15	TRBJ2-5	NA	CASSQVVGGWETQYF	TGTGCCAGCAGCCAAGTTGTCGGGGGTTGGGAGACCCAGTACTTC